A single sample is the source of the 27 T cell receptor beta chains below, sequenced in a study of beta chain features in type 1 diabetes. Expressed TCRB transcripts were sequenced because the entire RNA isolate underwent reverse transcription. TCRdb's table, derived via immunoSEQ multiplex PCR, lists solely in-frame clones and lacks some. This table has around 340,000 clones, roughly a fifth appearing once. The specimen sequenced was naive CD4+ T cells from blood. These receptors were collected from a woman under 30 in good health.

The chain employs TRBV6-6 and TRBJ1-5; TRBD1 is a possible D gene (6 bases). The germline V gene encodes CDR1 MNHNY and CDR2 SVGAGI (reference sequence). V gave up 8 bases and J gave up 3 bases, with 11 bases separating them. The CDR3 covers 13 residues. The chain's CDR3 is CASGQGTNQPQHF. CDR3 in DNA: TGTGCCAGCGGCCAGGGGACCAATCAGCCCCAGCATTTT.

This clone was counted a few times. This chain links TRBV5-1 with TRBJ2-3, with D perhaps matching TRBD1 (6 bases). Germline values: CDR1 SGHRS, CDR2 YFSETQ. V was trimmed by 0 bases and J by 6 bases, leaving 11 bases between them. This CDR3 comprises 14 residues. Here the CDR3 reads CASSLDREGDTQYF. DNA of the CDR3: TGCGCCAGCAGCTTGGACAGGGAAGGGGATACGCAGTATTTT.

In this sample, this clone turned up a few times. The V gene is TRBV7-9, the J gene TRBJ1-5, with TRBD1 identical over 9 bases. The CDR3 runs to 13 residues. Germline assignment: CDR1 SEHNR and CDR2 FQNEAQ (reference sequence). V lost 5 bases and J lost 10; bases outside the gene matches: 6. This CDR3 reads CASSRDRDVPQHF. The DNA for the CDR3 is TGTGCCAGCAGCCGGGACAGGGACGTCCCCCAGCATTTT.

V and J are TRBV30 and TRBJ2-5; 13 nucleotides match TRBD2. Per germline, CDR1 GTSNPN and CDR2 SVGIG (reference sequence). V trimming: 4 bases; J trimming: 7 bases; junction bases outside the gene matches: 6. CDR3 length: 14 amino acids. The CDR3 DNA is TGTGCCTGGAAGGGACTAGCGGGGAAACGGACCCAGTACTTC. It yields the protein CAWKGLAGKRTQYF.

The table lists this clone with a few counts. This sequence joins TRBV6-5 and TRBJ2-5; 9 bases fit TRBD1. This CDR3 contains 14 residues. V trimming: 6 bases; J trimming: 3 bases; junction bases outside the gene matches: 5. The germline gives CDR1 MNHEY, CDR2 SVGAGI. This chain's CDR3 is CASRRDRVKETQYF. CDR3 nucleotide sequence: TGTGCCAGCAGGCGGGACAGGGTGAAAGAGACCCAGTACTTC.

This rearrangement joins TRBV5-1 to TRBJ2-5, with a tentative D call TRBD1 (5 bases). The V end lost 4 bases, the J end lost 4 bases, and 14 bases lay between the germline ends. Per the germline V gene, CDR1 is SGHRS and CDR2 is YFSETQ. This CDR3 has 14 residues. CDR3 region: CASSLFQGTETQYF. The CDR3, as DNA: TGCGCCAGCAGCCTTTTCCAGGGAACAGAGACCCAGTACTTC.

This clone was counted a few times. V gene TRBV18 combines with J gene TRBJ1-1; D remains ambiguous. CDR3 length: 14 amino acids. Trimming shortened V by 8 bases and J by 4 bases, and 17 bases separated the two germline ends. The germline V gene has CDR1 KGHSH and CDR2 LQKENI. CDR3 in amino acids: CASRRAGDGTEAFF. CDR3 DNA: TGTGCCAGCCGGCGGGCCGGTGACGGCACTGAAGCTTTCTTT.

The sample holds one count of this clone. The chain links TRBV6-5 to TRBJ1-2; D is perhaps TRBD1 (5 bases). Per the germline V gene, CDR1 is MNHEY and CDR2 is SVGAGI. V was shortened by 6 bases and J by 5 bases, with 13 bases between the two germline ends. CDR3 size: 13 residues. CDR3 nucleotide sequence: TGTGCCAGCAGCCCCAGGGTGCGGTATGGCTACACCTTC. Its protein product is CASSPRVRYGYTF.

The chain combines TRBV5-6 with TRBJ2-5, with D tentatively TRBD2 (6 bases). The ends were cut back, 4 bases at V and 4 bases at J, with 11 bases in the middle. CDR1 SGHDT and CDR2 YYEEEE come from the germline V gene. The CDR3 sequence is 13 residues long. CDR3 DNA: TGTGCCAGCAGCACGGGACTGTTAGAGACCCAGTACTTC. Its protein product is CASSTGLLETQYF.

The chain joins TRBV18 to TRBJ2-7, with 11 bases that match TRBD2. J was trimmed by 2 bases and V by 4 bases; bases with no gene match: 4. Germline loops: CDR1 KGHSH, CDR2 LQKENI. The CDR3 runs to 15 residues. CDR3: CASSLGTSGAYEQYF. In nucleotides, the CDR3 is TGTGCCAGCTCACTTGGGACTAGCGGTGCCTACGAGCAGTACTTC. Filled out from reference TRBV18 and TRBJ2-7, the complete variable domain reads NAGVMQNPRHLVRRRGQEARLRCSPMKGHSHVYWYRQLPEEGLKFMVYLQKENIIDESGMPKERFSAEFPKEGPSILRIQQVVRGDSAAYFCASSLGTSGAYEQYFGPGTRLTVT.

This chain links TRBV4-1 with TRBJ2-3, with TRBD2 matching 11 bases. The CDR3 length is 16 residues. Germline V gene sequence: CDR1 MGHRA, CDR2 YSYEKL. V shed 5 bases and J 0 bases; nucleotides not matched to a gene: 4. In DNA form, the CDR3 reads TGCGCCAGCAGCTCCGTAGCGGGGGGGAGCACAGATACGCAGTATTTT. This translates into CASSSVAGGSTDTQYF.

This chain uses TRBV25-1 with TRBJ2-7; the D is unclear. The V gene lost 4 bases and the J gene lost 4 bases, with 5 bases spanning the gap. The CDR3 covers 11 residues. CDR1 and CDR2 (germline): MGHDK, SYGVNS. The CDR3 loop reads CASSVHYEQYF. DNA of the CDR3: TGTGCCAGCAGTGTCCATTACGAGCAGTACTTC.

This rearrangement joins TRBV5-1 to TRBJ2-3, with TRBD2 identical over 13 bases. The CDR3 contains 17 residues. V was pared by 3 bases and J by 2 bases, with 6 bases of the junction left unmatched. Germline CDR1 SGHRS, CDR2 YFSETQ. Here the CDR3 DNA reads TGCGCCAGCAGCTCCTACGGACTAGCGGGAGCCACAGATACGCAGTATTTT. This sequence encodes CASSSYGLAGATDTQYF.

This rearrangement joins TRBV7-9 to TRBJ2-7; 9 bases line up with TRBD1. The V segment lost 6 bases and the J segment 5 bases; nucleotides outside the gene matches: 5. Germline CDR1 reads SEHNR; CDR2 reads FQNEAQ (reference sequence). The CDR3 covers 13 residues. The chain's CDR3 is CASSGRDRDEQYF. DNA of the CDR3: TGTGCCAGCAGTGGCCGGGACAGGGACGAGCAGTACTTC.

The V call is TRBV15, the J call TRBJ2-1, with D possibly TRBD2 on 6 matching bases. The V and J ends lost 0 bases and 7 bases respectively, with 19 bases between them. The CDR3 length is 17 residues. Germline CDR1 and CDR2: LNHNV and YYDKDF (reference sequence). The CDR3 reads CATSRDLGTWGSNEQFF. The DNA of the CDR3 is TGTGCCACCAGCAGAGATCTGGGGACTTGGGGGAGTAATGAGCAGTTCTTC.

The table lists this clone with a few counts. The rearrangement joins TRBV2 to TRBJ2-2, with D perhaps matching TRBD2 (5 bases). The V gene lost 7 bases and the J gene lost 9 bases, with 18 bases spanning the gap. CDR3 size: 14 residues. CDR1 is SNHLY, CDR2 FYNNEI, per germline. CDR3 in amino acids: CASTPGRLHRELFF. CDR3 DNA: TGTGCCAGCACCCCGGGAAGATTACACCGGGAGCTGTTTTTT. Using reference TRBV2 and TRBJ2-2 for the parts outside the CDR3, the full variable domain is EPEVTQTPSHQVTQMGQEVILRCVPISNHLYFYWYRQILGQKVEFLVSFYNNEISEKSEIFDDQFSVERPDGSNFTLKIRSTKLEDSAMYFCASTPGRLHRELFFGEGSRLTVL.

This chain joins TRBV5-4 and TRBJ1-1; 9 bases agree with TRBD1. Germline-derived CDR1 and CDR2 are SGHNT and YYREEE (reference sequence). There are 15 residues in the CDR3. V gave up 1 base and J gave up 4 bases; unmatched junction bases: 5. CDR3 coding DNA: TGTGCCAGCAGCTTGAAGTGGACAGGGGTCACTGAAGCTTTCTTT. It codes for CASSLKWTGVTEAFF.

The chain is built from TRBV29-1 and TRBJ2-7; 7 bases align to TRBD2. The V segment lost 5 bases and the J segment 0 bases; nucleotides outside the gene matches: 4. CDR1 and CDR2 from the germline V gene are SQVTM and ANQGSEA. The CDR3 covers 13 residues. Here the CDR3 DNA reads TGCAGCGTTCAACTAGCGAGCTCCTACGAGCAGTACTTC. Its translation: CSVQLASSYEQYF.

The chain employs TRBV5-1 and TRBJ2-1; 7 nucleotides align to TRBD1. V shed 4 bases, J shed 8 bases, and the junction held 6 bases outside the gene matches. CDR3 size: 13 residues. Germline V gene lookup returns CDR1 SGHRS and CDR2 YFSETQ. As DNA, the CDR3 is TGCGCCAGCAGCCCGACAGGGTCCCATGAGCAGTTCTTC. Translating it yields CASSPTGSHEQFF.

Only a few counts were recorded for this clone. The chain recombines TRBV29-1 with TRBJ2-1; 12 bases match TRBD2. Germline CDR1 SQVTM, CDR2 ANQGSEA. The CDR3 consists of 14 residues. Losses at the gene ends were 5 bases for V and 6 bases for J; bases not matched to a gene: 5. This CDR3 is CSVHGLAGTNEQFF. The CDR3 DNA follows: TGCAGCGTTCACGGACTAGCGGGAACCAATGAGCAGTTCTTC.

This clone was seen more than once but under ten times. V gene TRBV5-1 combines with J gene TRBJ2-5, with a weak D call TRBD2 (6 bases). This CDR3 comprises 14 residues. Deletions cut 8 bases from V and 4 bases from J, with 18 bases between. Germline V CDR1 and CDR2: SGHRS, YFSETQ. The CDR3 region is CASKGRLEAETQYF. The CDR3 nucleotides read TGCGCCAGTAAAGGCAGACTAGAAGCAGAGACCCAGTACTTC.

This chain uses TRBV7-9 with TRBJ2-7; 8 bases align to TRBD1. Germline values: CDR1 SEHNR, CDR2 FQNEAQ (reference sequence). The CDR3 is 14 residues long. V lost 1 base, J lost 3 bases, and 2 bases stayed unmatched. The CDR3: CASSLETGDYEQYF. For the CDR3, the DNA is TGTGCCAGCAGCTTAGAGACAGGGGACTACGAGCAGTACTTC. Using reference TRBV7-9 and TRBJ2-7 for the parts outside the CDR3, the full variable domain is DTGVSQNPRHKITKRGQNVTFRCDPISEHNRLYWYRQTLGQGPEFLTYFQNEAQLEKSRLLSDRFSAERPKGSFSTLEIQRTEQGDSAMYLCASSLETGDYEQYFGPGTRLTVT.

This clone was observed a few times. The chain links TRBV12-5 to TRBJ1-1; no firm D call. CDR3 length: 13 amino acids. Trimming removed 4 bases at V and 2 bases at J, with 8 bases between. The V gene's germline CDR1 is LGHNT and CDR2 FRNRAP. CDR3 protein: CASGSHFNTEAFF. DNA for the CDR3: TGTGCTAGTGGTTCTCACTTTAACACTGAAGCTTTCTTT.

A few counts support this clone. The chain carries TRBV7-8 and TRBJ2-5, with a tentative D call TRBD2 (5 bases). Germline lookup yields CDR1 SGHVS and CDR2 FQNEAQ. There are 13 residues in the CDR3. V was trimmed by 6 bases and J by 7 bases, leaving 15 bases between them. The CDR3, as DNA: TGTGCCAGCAGTCCTAGCCGAAGTGGGACCCAGTACTTC. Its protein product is CASSPSRSGTQYF.

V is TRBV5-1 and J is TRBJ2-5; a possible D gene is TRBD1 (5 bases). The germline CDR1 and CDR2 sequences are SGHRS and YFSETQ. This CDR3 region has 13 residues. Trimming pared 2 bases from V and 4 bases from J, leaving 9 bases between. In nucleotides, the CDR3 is TGCGCCAGCAGCTTTAAGGGGCCAGAGACCCAGTACTTC. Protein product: CASSFKGPETQYF. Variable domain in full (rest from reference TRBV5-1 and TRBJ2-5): KAGVTQTPRYLIKTRGQQVTLSCSPISGHRSVSWYQQTPGQGLQFLFEYFSETQRNKGNFPGRFSGRQFSNSRSEMNVSTLELGDSALYLCASSFKGPETQYFGPGTRLLVL.

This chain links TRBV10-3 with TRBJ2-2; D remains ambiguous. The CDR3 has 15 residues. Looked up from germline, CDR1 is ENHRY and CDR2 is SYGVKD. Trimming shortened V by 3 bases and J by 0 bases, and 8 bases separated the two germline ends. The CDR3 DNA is TGTGCCATCAGTGACAGGTTGGCGAACACCGGGGAGCTGTTTTTT. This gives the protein CAISDRLANTGELFF.

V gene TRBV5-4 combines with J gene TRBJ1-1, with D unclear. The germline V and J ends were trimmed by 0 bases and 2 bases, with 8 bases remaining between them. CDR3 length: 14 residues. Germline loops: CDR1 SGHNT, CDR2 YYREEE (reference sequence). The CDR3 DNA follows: TGTGCCAGCAGCTTGGACAGCATAAACACTGAAGCTTTCTTT. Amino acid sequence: CASSLDSINTEAFF.